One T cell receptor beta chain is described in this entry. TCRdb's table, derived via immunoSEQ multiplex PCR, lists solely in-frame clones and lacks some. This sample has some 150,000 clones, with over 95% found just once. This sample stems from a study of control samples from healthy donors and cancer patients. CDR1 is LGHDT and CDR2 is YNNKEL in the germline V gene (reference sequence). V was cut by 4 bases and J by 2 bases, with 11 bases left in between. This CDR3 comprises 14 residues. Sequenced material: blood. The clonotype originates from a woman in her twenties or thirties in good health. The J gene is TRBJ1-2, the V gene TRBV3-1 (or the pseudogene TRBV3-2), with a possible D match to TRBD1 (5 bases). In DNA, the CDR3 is TGTGCCAGCAGCCGGGGGTCGGGGAACTATGGCTACACCTTC. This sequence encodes CASSRGSGNYGYTF.